This T cell receptor beta chain came from a study of blood T cell repertoires in COVID-19. Study as a whole: The United States, Italy and Spain provided the acute and convalescent COVID-19 samples. Nucleic acid was either cDNA or gDNA, and it came from T cells, B-cell-depleted T cells, or PBMCs.

Original methodology: Estimation of nucleated cell counts relied on the amplification of reference gene primers. TCRdb's copy holds only in-frame clones and misses some; the assay was immunoSEQ multiplex PCR. V, J and clone size reflect that table, while D and trimming were determined from the DNA. The sample carries around 250,000 clones, 75% to 90% recorded once. Sequencing used peripheral blood. This TCR was sampled from a human donor in a cohort sampled during active COVID-19.

As DNA, the CDR3 is TGTGCCAGCAGATCCTCGACAGATAGCAATCAGCCCCAGCATTTT. It is translated as CASRSSTDSNQPQHF. The genes are TRBV6-5 and TRBJ1-5; a weak D match, TRBD1 (5 bases). Germline CDR1 is MNHEY and CDR2 is SVGAGI. Trimming cost V 6 bases and J 0 bases, with 12 bases left between them. This CDR3 is built from 15 residues.